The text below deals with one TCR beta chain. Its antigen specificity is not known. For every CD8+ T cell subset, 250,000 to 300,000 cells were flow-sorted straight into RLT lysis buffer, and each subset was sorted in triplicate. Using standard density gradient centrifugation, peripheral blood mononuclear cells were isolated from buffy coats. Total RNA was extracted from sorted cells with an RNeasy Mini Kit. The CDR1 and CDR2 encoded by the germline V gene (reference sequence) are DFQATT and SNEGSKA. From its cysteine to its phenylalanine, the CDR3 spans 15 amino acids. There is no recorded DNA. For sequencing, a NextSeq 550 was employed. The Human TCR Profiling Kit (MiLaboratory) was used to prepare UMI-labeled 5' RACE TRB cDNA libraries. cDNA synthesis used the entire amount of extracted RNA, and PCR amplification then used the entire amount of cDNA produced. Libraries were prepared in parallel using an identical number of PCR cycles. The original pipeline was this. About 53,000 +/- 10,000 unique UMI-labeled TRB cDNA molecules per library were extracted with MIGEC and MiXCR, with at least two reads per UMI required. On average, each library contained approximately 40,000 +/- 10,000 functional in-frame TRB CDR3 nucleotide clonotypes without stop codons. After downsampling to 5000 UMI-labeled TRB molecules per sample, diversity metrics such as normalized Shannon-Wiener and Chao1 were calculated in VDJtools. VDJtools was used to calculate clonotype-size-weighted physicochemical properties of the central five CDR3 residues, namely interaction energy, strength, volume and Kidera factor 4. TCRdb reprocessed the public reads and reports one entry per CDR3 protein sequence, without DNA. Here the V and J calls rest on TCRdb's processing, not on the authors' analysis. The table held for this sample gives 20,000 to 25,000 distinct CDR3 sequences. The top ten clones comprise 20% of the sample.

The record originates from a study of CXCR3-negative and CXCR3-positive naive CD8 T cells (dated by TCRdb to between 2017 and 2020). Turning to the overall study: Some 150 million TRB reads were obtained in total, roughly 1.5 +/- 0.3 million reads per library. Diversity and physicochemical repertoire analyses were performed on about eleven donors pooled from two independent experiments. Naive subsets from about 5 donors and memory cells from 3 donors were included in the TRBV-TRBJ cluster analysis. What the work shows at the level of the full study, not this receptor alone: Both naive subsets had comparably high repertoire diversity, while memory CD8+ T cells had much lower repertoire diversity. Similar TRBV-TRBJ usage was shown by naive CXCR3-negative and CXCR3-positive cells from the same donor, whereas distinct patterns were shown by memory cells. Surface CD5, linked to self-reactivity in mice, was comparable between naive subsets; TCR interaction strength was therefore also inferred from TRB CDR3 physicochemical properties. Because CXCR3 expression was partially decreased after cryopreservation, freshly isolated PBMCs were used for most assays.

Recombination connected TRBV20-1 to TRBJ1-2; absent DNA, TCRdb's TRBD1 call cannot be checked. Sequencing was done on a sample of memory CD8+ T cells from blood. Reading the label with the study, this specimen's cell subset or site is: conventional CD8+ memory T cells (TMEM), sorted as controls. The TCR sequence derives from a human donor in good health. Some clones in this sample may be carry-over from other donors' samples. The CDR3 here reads CSASPPRGDRHGYTF.